The TCR beta chain under discussion was sequenced for a study of T cell responses to AZD1222 COVID-19 vaccine. Profiled with immunoSEQ multiplex PCR; TCRdb holds only in-frame clones, not every one. The table has about 85,000 clones, about 90% seen once. Comments on this clone: Its antigen is as yet unknown.

Study-wide results and limits: Seropositive status at baseline applied to only six AZD1222 recipients. Regions left unmutated in variants are reportedly the target of nearly half of spike-specific TCRs.

The V end was cut by 0 bases, the J end by 11 bases, with 7 bases between. The CDR3 has 11 amino acids. Germline assignment: CDR1 LGHDT and CDR2 YNNKEL (reference sequence). The TCR was taken from an adult in good health. The material sequenced was peripheral blood, taken on day 0 of MenACWY control vaccination. The chain carries TRBV3-1 (or the pseudogene TRBV3-2) and TRBJ1-2; D not resolved. Here the CDR3 reads CASSQDLLYTF. CDR3 DNA: TGTGCCAGCAGCCAAGATTTGCTGTACACCTTC.